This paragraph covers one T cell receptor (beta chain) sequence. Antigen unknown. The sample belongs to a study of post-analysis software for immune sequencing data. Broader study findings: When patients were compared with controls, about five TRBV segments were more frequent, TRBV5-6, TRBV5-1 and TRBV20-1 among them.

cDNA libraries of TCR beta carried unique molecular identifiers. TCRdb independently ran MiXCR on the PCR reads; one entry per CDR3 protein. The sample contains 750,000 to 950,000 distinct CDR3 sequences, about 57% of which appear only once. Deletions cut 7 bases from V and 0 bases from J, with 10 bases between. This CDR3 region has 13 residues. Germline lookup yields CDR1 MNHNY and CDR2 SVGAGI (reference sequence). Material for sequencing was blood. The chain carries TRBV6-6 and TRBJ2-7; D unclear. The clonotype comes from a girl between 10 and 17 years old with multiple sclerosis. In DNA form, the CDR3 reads TGTGCCAGCACCATACAGAGCTCCTACGAGCAGTACTTC. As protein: CASTIQSSYEQYF.